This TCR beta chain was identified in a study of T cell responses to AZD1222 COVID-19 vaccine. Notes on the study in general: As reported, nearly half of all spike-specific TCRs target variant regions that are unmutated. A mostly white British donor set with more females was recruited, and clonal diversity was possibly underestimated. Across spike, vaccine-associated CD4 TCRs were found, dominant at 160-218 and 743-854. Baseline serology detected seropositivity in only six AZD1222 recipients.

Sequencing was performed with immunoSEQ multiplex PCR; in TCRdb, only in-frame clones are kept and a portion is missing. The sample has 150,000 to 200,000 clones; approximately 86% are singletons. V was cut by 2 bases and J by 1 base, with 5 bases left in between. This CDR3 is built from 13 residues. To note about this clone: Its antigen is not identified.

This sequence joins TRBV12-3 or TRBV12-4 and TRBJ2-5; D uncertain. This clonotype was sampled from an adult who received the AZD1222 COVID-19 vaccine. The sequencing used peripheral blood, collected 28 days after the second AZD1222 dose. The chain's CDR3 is CASSLHSQETQYF. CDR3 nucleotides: TGTGCCAGCAGTTTACACAGCCAAGAGACCCAGTACTTC.